A selection of T cell receptor beta chains follows, all from one sample in a study of regulatory T cells in long-lasting Graves disease. Using its own MiXCR run on the multiplex PCR reads, TCRdb lists one record per CDR3 protein. The repertoire has approximately 690,000 distinct CDR3 sequences, approximately 31% of them found once; the top ten carry about two fifths. The sample consisted of peripheral blood mononuclear cells (PBMCs), taken when the disease was refractory, from a patient treated with antithyroid drugs. The receptors shown here come from a female donor with Graves disease. Both conserved end residues are part of each CDR3. Fields, in order: J gene, V gene, clone size, CDR3 protein. Expanded clones get a size class; other rows say once, few or many, or leave the size out.

J: TRBJ2-7
V: TRBV28
size: few
CDR3: CASSSSGRVPYEQYF

J: TRBJ2-7
V: TRBV12-3/TRBV12-4
size: -
CDR3: CASSLKGRGEQYF

J: TRBJ1-2
V: TRBV6-1
size: -
CDR3: CASSERNLRSGYGYTF

J: TRBJ1-5
V: TRBV20-1
size: -
CDR3: CSATTGHNQPQHF

J: TRBJ1-1
V: TRBV25-1
size: few
CDR3: CASSAGARAEAFF

J: TRBJ1-3
V: TRBV19
size: -
CDR3: CASSTPLGASGNTIYF

J: TRBJ1-1
V: TRBV12-3/TRBV12-4
size: few
CDR3: CASRFAPPSLFMNTEAFF

J: TRBJ2-7
V: TRBV3-1
size: few
CDR3: CASSLWGTDYEQYF

J: TRBJ1-2
V: TRBV19
size: few
CDR3: CASSASGGWGYTF

J: TRBJ2-7
V: TRBV3-1
size: -
CDR3: CASSQDPRAYYEQYF

J: TRBJ2-5
V: TRBV11-1
size: -
CDR3: CASSPRTGPETQYF

J: TRBJ2-2
V: TRBV20-1
size: -
CDR3: CSALGGRGNGELFF

J: TRBJ1-4
V: TRBV28
size: -
CDR3: CASSPPVLNEKLFF

J: TRBJ1-1
V: TRBV6-9
size: -
CDR3: CASSYDLTEAFF

J: TRBJ1-2
V: TRBV3-1
size: -
CDR3: CASSQGQHGVSYTF

J: TRBJ2-5
V: TRBV7-2
size: few
CDR3: CASRRSGSVETQYF

J: TRBJ2-6
V: TRBV19
size: few
CDR3: CASSILPSGANVLTF

J: TRBJ1-6
V: TRBV3-1
size: -
CDR3: CASSQGGGYSPLHF

J: TRBJ1-5
V: TRBV19
size: -
CDR3: CASSMPGGLILQPQHF

J: TRBJ2-6
V: TRBV3-1
size: -
CDR3: CASSQDRRSSGANVLTF

J: TRBJ1-5
V: TRBV18
size: -
CDR3: CASSATHSNQPQHF

J: TRBJ1-2
V: TRBV20-1
size: few
CDR3: CSAKFREAYGYTF

J: TRBJ1-4
V: TRBV28
size: -
CDR3: CASISGGLSNEKLFF

J: TRBJ2-5
V: TRBV5-4
size: -
CDR3: CASSMSTGTSGRKGETQYF

J: TRBJ1-6
V: TRBV6-1
size: many
CDR3: CASSDRVGLGSPLHF

J: TRBJ1-5
V: TRBV19
size: -
CDR3: CASSMGTGNQPQHF

J: TRBJ2-5
V: TRBV6-1
size: -
CDR3: CASSKTSGRDQETQYF

J: TRBJ1-4
V: TRBV2
size: many
CDR3: CASNRDRVGEKLFF

J: TRBJ1-5
V: TRBV7-9
size: -
CDR3: CASSSRDNNQPQHF

J: TRBJ1-4
V: TRBV29-1
size: -
CDR3: CSVGEGKEKLFF

J: TRBJ1-2
V: TRBV2
size: many
CDR3: CASRGDGYTF

J: TRBJ1-5
V: TRBV6-1
size: few
CDR3: CASSHSLGGDQPQHF

J: TRBJ1-5
V: TRBV7-2
size: -
CDR3: CASSPRIDRSNQPQHF

J: TRBJ1-1
V: TRBV29-1
size: -
CDR3: CSVVGGAGTEAFF

J: TRBJ2-5
V: TRBV7-9
size: -
CDR3: CASSTSGRGETQYF

J: TRBJ1-2
V: TRBV12-3/TRBV12-4
size: many
CDR3: CASTPDRVSYGYTF

J: TRBJ1-6
V: TRBV11-2
size: -
CDR3: CASSWDGYSYNSPLHF

J: TRBJ1-5
V: TRBV12-3/TRBV12-4
size: few
CDR3: CASSLSRVGNQPQHF

J: TRBJ1-2
V: TRBV5-1
size: -
CDR3: CASSSGHTGDYGYTF

J: TRBJ1-4
V: TRBV6-2/TRBV6-3
size: -
CDR3: CASSPTGLAEKLFF

J: TRBJ2-5
V: TRBV2
size: many
CDR3: CASRKDRGLNFEYF

J: TRBJ1-2
V: TRBV6-5
size: many
CDR3: CASSYTEGPDYYGYTF

J: TRBJ1-5
V: TRBV19
size: -
CDR3: CASTGRDRSSNQPQHF

J: TRBJ1-2
V: TRBV6-1
size: many
CDR3: CASSRTGDYGYTF

J: TRBJ1-3
V: TRBV6-1
size: few
CDR3: CASIQLGGAVYF

J: TRBJ1-6
V: TRBV20-1
size: few
CDR3: CSARLGTPNSPLHF

J: TRBJ2-7
V: TRBV3-1
size: -
CDR3: CASSQYNLEQYF

J: TRBJ1-1
V: TRBV6-1
size: -
CDR3: CASRKTGSLNTEAFF

J: TRBJ1-1
V: TRBV27
size: -
CDR3: CASSLSPLRDTEAFF

J: TRBJ2-7
V: TRBV6-1
size: -
CDR3: CASSPGQYEQYF

J: TRBJ2-5
V: TRBV29-1
size: few
CDR3: CSVDGGNQETQYF

J: TRBJ2-5
V: TRBV30
size: -
CDR3: CAWSVLAGQETQYF

J: TRBJ1-2
V: TRBV6-2/TRBV6-3
size: many
CDR3: CASSRTGSSGYTF

J: TRBJ1-1
V: TRBV12-3/TRBV12-4
size: few
CDR3: CASSPGGLTEAFF

J: TRBJ1-5
V: TRBV28
size: many
CDR3: CASSLGQGASQPQHF

J: TRBJ1-6
V: TRBV27
size: many
CDR3: CASSPRQGEGTTLHF

J: TRBJ1-6
V: TRBV11-2
size: -
CDR3: CASSLGQMVSPLHF

J: TRBJ1-5
V: TRBV20-1
size: -
CDR3: CSAGDRGNQPQHF

J: TRBJ2-7
V: TRBV2
size: many
CDR3: CASSYKRGVSYEQYF